What follows are 25 T cell receptor beta chains derived from one specimen sequenced in a study of graft-versus-host responses after intestinal transplantation. Clones were sequenced by immunoSEQ multiplex PCR, and TCRdb holds only the in-frame ones, with some missing. The sample gives fewer than 45,000 clones, about 91% of which show up once; 4.4% is in the top ten. Material: PBMCs, obtained 524 days after transplant. Every receptor here comes from a human patient who received an intestinal transplant, so some T cells may come from the graft donor.

CDR3 bases: TGTGCCAGCAGTTACTCCGACAGGGGGAGCTACGAGCAGTACTTC. Residues: CASSYSDRGSYEQYF. The rearrangement joins TRBV6-6 to TRBJ2-7; 9 nucleotides match TRBD1. With 0 bases clipped from V and 3 bases from J, the junction kept 3 bases outside the gene matches. CDR1 is MNHNY and CDR2 is SVGAGI in the germline V gene (reference sequence). The CDR3 is 15 amino acids.

The chain recombines TRBV7-2 with TRBJ2-7; TRBD1 is a possible D gene (5 bases). The CDR3 runs 14 residues. Germline assignment: CDR1 SGHTA and CDR2 FQGNSA. With 5 bases removed from V and 0 bases from J, the gap between germline ends came to 11 bases. CDR3 loop: CASSLREGSYEQYF. In DNA form, the CDR3 reads TGTGCCAGCAGCCTCAGGGAAGGCTCCTACGAGCAGTACTTC.

The chain uses TRBV28 and TRBJ1-5; TRBD1 matches at 9 bases. This CDR3 spans 14 amino acids. Germline V lookup: CDR1 MDHEN, CDR2 SYDVKM. The trim removed 7 bases at V and 4 bases at J, leaving 5 bases unmatched. The CDR3 DNA reads as TGTGCCAGCACCCTGACAGGGGGGAATCAGCCCCAGCATTTT. This encodes CASTLTGGNQPQHF.

The chain is built from TRBV27 and TRBJ2-1; TRBD2 might be the D (6 bases). V lost 5 bases and J 0 bases, leaving 11 bases between the germline ends. Germline V gene sequence: CDR1 MNHEY, CDR2 SMNVEV (reference sequence). The CDR3 totals 15 residues. The CDR3 sequence: CASSREPLSYNEQFF. Here the CDR3 DNA reads TGTGCCAGCAGTCGGGAGCCGCTCTCCTACAATGAGCAGTTCTTC.

The V and J genes are TRBV5-8 and TRBJ2-7, with D unclear. The germline V gene has CDR1 SGHTS and CDR2 YDEGEE. The CDR3 consists of 12 residues. Trimming took 3 bases from V and 6 from J, leaving 10 bases between them. The CDR3 protein is CASSSLGSEQYF. In DNA form, the CDR3 reads TGTGCCAGCAGCTCCCTTGGTAGCGAGCAGTACTTC.

The rearrangement joins TRBV7-9 to TRBJ2-5; TRBD1 matches 8 bases. The CDR3 contains 16 residues. V was clipped by 3 bases and J by 1 base; unmatched bases: 7. Germline V gene data show CDR1 as SEHNR and CDR2 as FQNEAQ (reference sequence). CDR3 loop: CASSFGQGNAQETQYF. CDR3 DNA: TGTGCCAGCAGCTTCGGACAGGGTAACGCCCAAGAGACCCAGTACTTC.

This clone appeared once. V usage is TRBV10-2 and J usage is TRBJ1-2; 10 nucleotides match TRBD1. CDR1 and CDR2 from the germline V gene are WSHSY and SAAADI. The CDR3 is made up of 13 amino acids. Trimming took 5 bases from V and 7 from J; bases not matched to a gene: 4. DNA of the CDR3: TGCGCCAGCAGTCCCGGGACAGGGGTTGGCTACACCTTC. Translated: CASSPGTGVGYTF.

The rearrangement links TRBV9 to TRBJ1-2; D remains ambiguous. Trimming stripped 4 bases from V and 2 bases from J, with 6 bases between. The CDR3 has 12 amino acids. Germline V gene lookup returns CDR1 SGDLS and CDR2 YYNGEE. Here the CDR3 DNA reads TGTGCCAGCAGCCTACGCAACTATGGCTACACCTTC. This translates into CASSLRNYGYTF.

The rearrangement uses TRBV4-3 and TRBJ2-7; 8 bases map to TRBD2. Germline-derived CDR1 and CDR2 are LGHNA and YSLEER. The CDR3 is made up of 14 amino acids. V dropped 4 bases and J dropped 2; count of bases not matched to a gene: 4. The DNA of the CDR3 is TGCGCCAGCAGCCCACTAGCGGATGCCTACGAGCAGTACTTC. Amino acid sequence: CASSPLADAYEQYF.

The chain joins TRBV1 to TRBJ1-1. TRBV1 is flagged as a pseudogene. The CDR3 is made up of 15 amino acids. The CDR3, as DNA: TGCACCCGTGGGTTGTTGCCGGGGAAGGACACTGAAGCTTTCTTT. This encodes CTRGLLPGKDTEAFF.

J is TRBJ1-1 and V is TRBV19; the match to TRBD1 covers 11 bases. The V gene end was trimmed by 6 bases and the J gene end by 6 bases; junction bases not matched to a gene: 3. Germline-derived CDR1 and CDR2 are LNHDA and SQIVND (reference sequence). This CDR3 region has 13 residues. The CDR3, as DNA: TGTGCCAGTAGGAAGGGACAGGGGGCTGAAGCTTTCTTT. This sequence encodes CASRKGQGAEAFF.

This rearrangement joins TRBV6-1 to TRBJ2-1, with a tentative D call TRBD2 (5 bases). This CDR3 spans 16 amino acids. With 4 bases removed from V and 3 bases from J, the gap between germline ends came to 16 bases. Germline V gene data show CDR1 as MNHNS and CDR2 as SASEGT. In DNA, the CDR3 is TGTGCCAGCAGTGGGCCTCCTGTGGGAGACTACAATGAGCAGTTCTTC. This encodes CASSGPPVGDYNEQFF.

A few counts support this clone. This chain connects TRBV10-1 to TRBJ2-7; D unclear. The CDR3 runs 12 residues. Germline CDR1 WNHNN, CDR2 SYGVQD (reference sequence). Trimming removed 5 bases from V and 0 bases from J, with 5 bases in between. The CDR3 is CASSTSSYEQYF. CDR3 nucleotides: TGCGCCAGCAGTACCAGCTCCTACGAGCAGTACTTC.

The V and J genes are TRBV7-6 and TRBJ2-3, with 11 bases fitting TRBD2. V lost 3 bases, J lost 7 bases, and 3 bases stayed unmatched. Germline V gene data show CDR1 as SGHVS and CDR2 as FNYEAQ. CDR3 length equals 14 residues. The CDR3 DNA is TGTGCCAGCAGCTTTAGCGGGGGGGCAAATACGCAGTATTTT. Translating it yields CASSFSGGANTQYF.

Written as DNA, the CDR3 is TGTGCCAGCAGCACGAGACTAGCGGGAGGGTTAACCTACGAGCAGTACTTC. Translated: CASSTRLAGGLTYEQYF. V usage is TRBV27 and J usage is TRBJ2-7; TRBD2 agrees at 14 bases. CDR1 is MNHEY, CDR2 SMNVEV, per germline (reference sequence). CDR3 length equals 17 residues. V lost 6 bases to trimming and J lost 2 bases; unmatched junction nucleotides: 9.

This rearrangement joins TRBV7-7 to TRBJ2-2, with D perhaps matching TRBD1 (5 bases). CDR1 and CDR2 (germline): SSHAT, FNYEAQ (reference sequence). CDR3 length: 15 amino acids. V was shortened by 5 bases and J by 5 bases, with 15 bases between the two germline ends. The CDR3 nucleotides read TGTGCCAGCAGCCTGGGGCAGGGCGTGACCGGGGAGCTGTTTTTT. It is translated as CASSLGQGVTGELFF.

This clone came up once. This chain links TRBV30 with TRBJ1-2, with D maybe TRBD1 (5 bases). V lost 1 base and J lost 5, with 14 bases in between. This CDR3 region has 14 residues. From germline, CDR1 is GTSNPN and CDR2 SVGIG (reference sequence). The CDR3 bases are TGTGCCTGGAGTGGTCCAGGGCCACTTTATGGCTACACCTTC. This gives the protein CAWSGPGPLYGYTF.

The gene calls are TRBV27 and TRBJ2-7, with D possibly being TRBD1 or TRBD2 (5 bases each). CDR3 length equals 13 residues. Germline values: CDR1 MNHEY, CDR2 SMNVEV (reference sequence). The V gene lost 4 bases and the J gene lost 3 bases, with 10 bases spanning the gap. CDR3 region: CASSWGTVYEQYF. The CDR3 coding sequence is TGTGCCAGCAGTTGGGGGACGGTCTACGAGCAGTACTTC.

This clone was detected only a few times. V gene TRBV11-2 combines with J gene TRBJ2-1, with D tentatively TRBD1 (6 bases). This CDR3 comprises 13 residues. V lost 4 bases and J 7 bases, leaving 11 bases between the germline ends. Germline-derived CDR1 and CDR2 are SGHAT and FQNNGV. The CDR3 is CASSSVTGNEQFF. The CDR3 DNA is TGTGCCAGCAGCTCCGTGACAGGTAATGAGCAGTTCTTC.

This clone has a single count. The rearrangement joins TRBV15 to TRBJ1-5, with unresolved D. This CDR3 region has 13 residues. Looked up from germline, CDR1 is LNHNV and CDR2 is YYDKDF (reference sequence). Trimming cost V 2 bases and J 5 bases, with 7 bases left between them. The CDR3 here is CATSRRPDQPQHF. The CDR3 DNA reads TGTGCCACCAGCAGAAGGCCGGATCAGCCCCAGCATTTT. Looking up the rest from reference TRBV15 and TRBJ1-5 gives the full variable domain: DAMVIQNPRYQVTQFGKPVTLSCSQTLNHNVMYWYQQKSSQAPKLLFHYYDKDFNNEADTPDNFQSRRPNTSFCFLDIRSPGLGDTAMYLCATSRRPDQPQHFGDGTRLSIL.

DNA for the CDR3: TGTGCCAGCAGCGGATCGGACAGAAGATACACTGAAGCTTTCTTT. This encodes CASSGSDRRYTEAFF. The chain links TRBV7-2 to TRBJ1-1, with D possibly matching TRBD1 (6 bases). The ends were cut back, 5 bases at V and 3 bases at J, with 16 bases in the middle. The germline V gene has CDR1 SGHTA and CDR2 FQGNSA. CDR3 length: 15 amino acids. The whole variable domain, remainder taken from reference TRBV7-2 and TRBJ1-1, is GAGVSQSPSNKVTEKGKDVELRCDPISGHTALYWYRQSLGQGLEFLIYFQGNSAPDKSGLPSDRFSAERTGGSVSTLTIQRTQQEDSAVYLCASSGSDRRYTEAFFGQGTRLTVV.

The chain links TRBV4-1 to TRBJ2-1; 8 bases align to TRBD1. Trimming at V came to 1 base and at J to 4 bases, leaving 6 bases not matched to a gene. Germline CDR1 reads MGHRA; CDR2 reads YSYEKL. The CDR3 length is 16 residues. The DNA of the CDR3 is TGCGCCAGCAGCCAAGTGGAGACAGGGGCGTACAATGAGCAGTTCTTC. Its translation is CASSQVETGAYNEQFF.

The chain is built from TRBV10-1 and TRBJ2-7; 9 bases are a match to TRBD1. V was pared by 4 bases and J by 0 bases, with 1 base of the junction left unmatched. This CDR3 region has 14 residues. Germline lookup yields CDR1 WNHNN and CDR2 SYGVQD (reference sequence). The chain's CDR3 is CASSATGGSYEQYF. CDR3 bases: TGCGCCAGCAGTGCGACAGGGGGCTCCTACGAGCAGTACTTC.

In DNA, the CDR3 is TGTGCCAGCAGCTTAGAATGGCCCCAAGAGACCCAGTACTTC. Its protein is CASSLEWPQETQYF. The chain joins TRBV7-2 to TRBJ2-5, with no clear D. CDR3 length: 14 residues. The V gene's germline CDR1 is SGHTA and CDR2 FQGNSA. Trimming left V 1 base short and J 1 base short, with 7 bases between.

This rearrangement joins TRBV29-1 to TRBJ2-7; TRBD2 is a possible D gene (5 bases). Trimming pared 4 bases from V and 0 bases from J, leaving 13 bases between. CDR3 length equals 14 residues. Germline-derived CDR1 and CDR2 are SQVTM and ANQGSEA. CDR3 loop: CSVVPPGISYEQYF. In DNA form, the CDR3 reads TGCAGCGTTGTTCCCCCGGGAATCTCCTACGAGCAGTACTTC.